The 9 T cell receptor beta chains below come from one sample, sequenced in a study of T cell responses to AZD1222 COVID-19 vaccine. Some clones are missing from TCRdb's copy, which holds only in-frame ones; the method was immunoSEQ multiplex PCR. The data contain around 140,000 clones, approximately 94% of them seen just once; the ten biggest clones take up about 9.1%. This specimen was peripheral blood, taken on day 0 of AZD1222 vaccination. The source is an adult in good health.

The chain combines TRBV11-2 with TRBJ1-1; the D is unclear. This CDR3 is built from 12 residues. CDR1 and CDR2 from the germline V gene are SGHAT and FQNNGV. The germline V and J ends were trimmed by 1 base and 8 bases, with 8 bases remaining between them. CDR3 residues: CASSLGLGEAFF. Here the CDR3 DNA reads TGTGCCAGCAGCTTAGGCCTAGGCGAAGCTTTCTTT.

The CDR3 DNA follows: TGTGCCAGCAGCTTGGCAACCCGACCAGCTAACTATGGCTACACCTTC. This codes for CASSLATRPANYGYTF. The chain combines TRBV5-5 with TRBJ1-2; D not resolved. Germline loops: CDR1 SGHKS, CDR2 YYEKEE (reference sequence). The CDR3 is 16 amino acids. Trimming shortened V by 0 bases and J by 0 bases, and 12 bases separated the two germline ends. Full variable domain (outside the CDR3, taken from reference TRBV5-5 and TRBJ1-2): DAGVTQSPTHLIKTRGQQVTLRCSPISGHKSVSWYQQVLGQGPQFIFQYYEKEERGRGNFPDRFSARQFPNYSSELNVNALLLGDSALYLCASSLATRPANYGYTFGSGTRLTVV.

The chain couples TRBV7-8 to TRBJ2-5; D is perhaps TRBD1 or TRBD2 (6 bases each). Deletions cut 1 base from V and 5 bases from J, with 17 bases between. Per germline, CDR1 SGHVS and CDR2 FQNEAQ. The CDR3 spans 16 residues. The CDR3 sequence is CASSLDRDKGGETQYF. DNA of the CDR3: TGTGCCAGCAGCTTAGACCGGGACAAGGGAGGCGAGACCCAGTACTTC.

The chain joins TRBV3-1 (or the pseudogene TRBV3-2) to TRBJ1-4; no clear D. Germline-derived CDR1 and CDR2 are LGHDT and YNNKEL (reference sequence). Deletions cut 2 bases from V and 12 bases from J, with 22 bases between. The CDR3 is made up of 16 amino acids. The CDR3 region has the DNA TGTGCCAGCAGCCAACGGGAGCAGTCCCTCCTTGAGGAACTGTTTTTT. This translates into CASSQREQSLLEELFF.

V is TRBV4-1 and J is TRBJ1-1; no clear D gene. The CDR3 is 15 amino acids. V lost 0 bases to trimming and J lost 0 bases, with 8 bases between them. CDR1 MGHRA and CDR2 YSYEKL come from the germline V gene. The CDR3 DNA follows: TGCGCCAGCAGCCAAGAGTTTGGGGTGAACACTGAAGCTTTCTTT. Translation gives CASSQEFGVNTEAFF.

This clone was recorded only once. This chain joins TRBV7-2 and TRBJ1-5; a weak D match, TRBD1 (5 bases). V shed 5 bases and J shed 0 bases, with 8 bases lying between them. The CDR3 has 14 residues. In germline, CDR1 is SGHTA, CDR2 FQGNSA. CDR3 sequence reads: CASSGHLSNQPQHF. CDR3 in DNA: TGTGCCAGCAGCGGACACCTTAGCAATCAGCCCCAGCATTTT.

This clone was recorded once. The chain couples TRBV10-3 to TRBJ1-4; the match to TRBD1 covers 7 bases. Germline V CDR1 and CDR2: ENHRY, SYGVKD. The length of the CDR3 is 14 residues. Trimming at V came to 6 bases and at J to 8 bases, leaving 9 bases not matched to a gene. The CDR3 protein is CAISKTGAGEKLFF. In DNA form, the CDR3 reads TGTGCCATCAGCAAAACAGGGGCTGGAGAAAAACTGTTTTTT.

The chain recombines TRBV12-3 or TRBV12-4 with TRBJ2-6; no firm D call. This CDR3 is 12 amino acids long. V dropped 10 bases and J dropped 3 bases, with 7 bases sitting between them. CDR3 region: CATIGGANVLTF. Here the CDR3 DNA reads TGTGCCACTATCGGTGGGGCCAACGTCCTGACTTTC.

The rearrangement links TRBV2 to TRBJ1-1; possibly TRBD1 for D (5 bases). The ends were cut back, 1 base at V and 3 bases at J, with 9 bases in the middle. Germline CDR1 reads SNHLY; CDR2 reads FYNNEI. CDR3 length: 14 amino acids. The CDR3: CASSEVEGYTEAFF. The CDR3 region has the DNA TGTGCCAGCAGTGAAGTCGAGGGGTACACTGAAGCTTTCTTT.